Sequencing of this TCR beta chain was carried out in a study of identical twins. Trimming took 2 bases from V and 5 from J; bases not matched to a gene: 1. Looked up from germline, CDR1 is SGHTA and CDR2 is FQGTGA. The CDR3 totals 15 residues. TCRdb re-derived calls from the 5' RACE reads in MiXCR, one entry per CDR3 protein. The sample lists about 570,000 distinct CDR3 sequences, approximately 10% occurring once. This sample also belongs to another study, concerning yellow fever vaccine responses in identical twins.

This receptor was identified in a woman aged 18-35 years in good health. V usage is TRBV7-3 and J usage is TRBJ2-1, with 12 bases that match TRBD2. Material for sequencing was PBMCs. CDR3 sequence: CASSLLAGGHNEQFF. DNA of the CDR3: TGTGCCAGCAGCTTACTAGCGGGGGGGCACAATGAGCAGTTCTTC.